Detailed here is one T cell receptor (beta chain). The sample belongs to a study of blood T cell repertoires in COVID-19. The wider study: Donors in the United States, Italy and Spain gave samples during acute or convalescent COVID-19. T cells, B-cell-depleted T cells, or PBMCs provided the cDNA or gDNA that served as material.

Sequencing was performed with immunoSEQ multiplex PCR; in TCRdb, only in-frame clones are kept and a portion is missing. The sample lists around 500,000 clones; 70% to 90% were seen once. Sequenced: peripheral blood. The sequence was obtained from a human donor in a cohort sampled during active COVID-19.

The DNA for the CDR3 is TGTGCCAGCAGTTTAGGACTAGCGGGAGGTCGTGAGCAGTTCTTC. Protein sequence: CASSLGLAGGREQFF. This rearrangement joins TRBV28 to TRBJ2-1; 14 bases agree with TRBD2. CDR3 length: 15 residues. In germline, CDR1 is MDHEN, CDR2 SYDVKM. V lost 2 bases, J lost 9 bases, and 3 bases stayed unmatched.